The present T cell receptor (beta chain) was sequenced within a study of human T cells and chemical hapten exposure. Overall study context: Variability of per-sample TCR yields stemmed mainly from small differences in pooled library volume. Whole-study findings and limits: Counts of expanded TCRs (at PT1) showed a positive correlation with patch test score. Relative to control repertoires, expanded TCRs gave rise to significantly more large CDR3 similarity clusters.

The CDR3 runs to 15 residues. Germline V gives CDR1 SNHLY, CDR2 FYNNEI. Trimming took 5 bases from V and 2 from J; bases not matched to a gene: 7. TCRdb reanalysed the RACE reads using MiXCR and keeps one entry per CDR3 protein. The sample consists of 150,000 to 200,000 distinct CDR3 sequences, more than 12% of them appearing once. This clonotype has a count of ten or more. Antigen specificity is unknown. The time point was: patch test 1, 2 weeks after DPC sensitization. Treatment reported: therapeutic diphenylcyclopropenone sensitization with weekly scalp DPC. The sample here was whole blood, taken in connection with sensitization to the hapten diphenylcyclopropenone (DPC). This sequence was found in a young woman with alopecia areata. Some clones in this sample may be carry-over from other donors' samples. V gene TRBV2 combines with J gene TRBJ2-3; TRBD1 matches 7 bases. The CDR3 DNA is TGTGCCAGCAGTCGGCTAGGGGGCCCCACAGATACGCAGTATTTT. This sequence encodes CASSRLGGPTDTQYF.